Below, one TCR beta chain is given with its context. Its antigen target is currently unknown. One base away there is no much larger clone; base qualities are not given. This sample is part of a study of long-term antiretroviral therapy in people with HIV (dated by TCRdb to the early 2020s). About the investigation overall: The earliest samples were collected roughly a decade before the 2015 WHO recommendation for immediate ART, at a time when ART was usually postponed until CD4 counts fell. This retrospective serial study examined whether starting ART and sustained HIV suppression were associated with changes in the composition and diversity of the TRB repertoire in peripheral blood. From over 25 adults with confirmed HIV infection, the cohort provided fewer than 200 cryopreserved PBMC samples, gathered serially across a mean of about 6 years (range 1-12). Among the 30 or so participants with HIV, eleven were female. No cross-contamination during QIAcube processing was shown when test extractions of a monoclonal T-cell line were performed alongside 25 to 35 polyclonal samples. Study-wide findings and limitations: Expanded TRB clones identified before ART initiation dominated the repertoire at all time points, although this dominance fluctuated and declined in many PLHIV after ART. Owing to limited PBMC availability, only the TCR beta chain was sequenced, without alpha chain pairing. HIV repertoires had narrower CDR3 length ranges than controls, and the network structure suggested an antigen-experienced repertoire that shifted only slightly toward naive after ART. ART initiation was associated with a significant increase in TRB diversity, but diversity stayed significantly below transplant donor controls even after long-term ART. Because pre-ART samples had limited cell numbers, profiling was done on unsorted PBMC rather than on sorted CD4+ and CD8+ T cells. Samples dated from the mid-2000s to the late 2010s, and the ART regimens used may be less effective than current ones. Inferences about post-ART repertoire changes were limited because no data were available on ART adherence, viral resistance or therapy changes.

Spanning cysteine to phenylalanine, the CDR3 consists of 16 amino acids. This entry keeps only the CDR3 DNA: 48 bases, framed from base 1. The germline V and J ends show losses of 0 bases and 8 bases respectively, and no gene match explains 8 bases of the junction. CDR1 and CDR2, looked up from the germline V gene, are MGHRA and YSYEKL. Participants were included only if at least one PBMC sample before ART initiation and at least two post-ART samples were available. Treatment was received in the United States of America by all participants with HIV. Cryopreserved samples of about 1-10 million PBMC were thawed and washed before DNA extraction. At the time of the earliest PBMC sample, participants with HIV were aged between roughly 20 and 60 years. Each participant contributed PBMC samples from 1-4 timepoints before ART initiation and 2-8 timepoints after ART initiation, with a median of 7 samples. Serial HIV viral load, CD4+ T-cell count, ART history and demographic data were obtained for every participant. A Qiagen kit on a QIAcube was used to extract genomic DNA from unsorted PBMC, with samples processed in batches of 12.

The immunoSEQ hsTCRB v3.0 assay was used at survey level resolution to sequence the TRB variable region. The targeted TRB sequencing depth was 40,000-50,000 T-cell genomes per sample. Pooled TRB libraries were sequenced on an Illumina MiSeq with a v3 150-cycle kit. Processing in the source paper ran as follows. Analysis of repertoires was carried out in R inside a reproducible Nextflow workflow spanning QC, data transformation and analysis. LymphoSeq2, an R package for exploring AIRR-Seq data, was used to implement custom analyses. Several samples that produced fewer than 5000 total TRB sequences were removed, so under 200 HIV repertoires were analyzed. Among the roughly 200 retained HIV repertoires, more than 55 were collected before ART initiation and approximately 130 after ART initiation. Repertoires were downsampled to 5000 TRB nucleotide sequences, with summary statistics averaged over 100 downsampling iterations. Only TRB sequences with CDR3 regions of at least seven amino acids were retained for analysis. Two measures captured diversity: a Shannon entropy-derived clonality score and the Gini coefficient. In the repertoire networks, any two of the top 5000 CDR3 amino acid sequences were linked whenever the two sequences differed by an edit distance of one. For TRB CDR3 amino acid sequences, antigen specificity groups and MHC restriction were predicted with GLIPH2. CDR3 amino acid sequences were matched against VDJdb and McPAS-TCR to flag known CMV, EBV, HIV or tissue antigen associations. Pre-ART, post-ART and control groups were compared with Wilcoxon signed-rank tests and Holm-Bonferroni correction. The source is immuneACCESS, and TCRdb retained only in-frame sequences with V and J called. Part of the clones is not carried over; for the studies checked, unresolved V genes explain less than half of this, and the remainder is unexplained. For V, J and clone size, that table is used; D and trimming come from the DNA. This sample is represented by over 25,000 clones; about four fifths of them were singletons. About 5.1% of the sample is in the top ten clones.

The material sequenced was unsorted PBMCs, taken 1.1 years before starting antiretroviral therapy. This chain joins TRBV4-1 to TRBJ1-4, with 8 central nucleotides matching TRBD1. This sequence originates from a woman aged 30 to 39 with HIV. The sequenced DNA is TGCGCCAGCAGCCAAGACCGCACAGGGGGTTGGGAAAAACTGTTTTTT. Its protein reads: CASSQDRTGGWEKLFF.